The clone carrying this TCR beta chain was detected once. Its antigen is unidentified. Time point indicated: peripheral blood 6 weeks after treatment start. Samples were collected from each patient before treatment and during treatment. Each patient gave between 1 and 8 of them in total. Synthetically made TCR analog templates were put into each PCR as spikes. TCRdb's table, derived via immunoSEQ multiplex PCR, lists solely in-frame clones and lacks some. The data contain about 36,000 clones, roughly 80% of them singletons. The sample comes from a study of PD-L1 blockade in urothelial cancer. Study as a whole: Of prior chemotherapy regimens, patients had received between 0 and 3.

Germline-derived CDR1 and CDR2 are SGHAT and FQNNGV. V gave up 0 bases and J gave up 5 bases; unmatched junction bases: 3. The CDR3 has 14 amino acids. Study-wide results and caveats: Larger 3-week expansion of tumor-associated blood clones was seen in durable-benefit patients.

V and J are TRBV11-2 and TRBJ2-7; TRBD1 aligns across 8 bases. This sample comprised PBMCs, obtained around atezolizumab (anti-PD-L1) treatment. This clonotype originated in a man aged 40-50 years with urothelial cancer. CDR3 sequence reads: CASSLETGEDEQYF. In nucleotides, the CDR3 is TGTGCCAGCAGCTTAGAGACAGGGGAAGACGAGCAGTACTTC.